The rows below give T cell receptor beta chains drawn from one sample of a study of memory CD4+ T cells and cytomegalovirus serostatus. Generated by immunoSEQ multiplex PCR, the TCRdb table keeps only in-frame clones and is missing some. Of 38,000 or so clones in the sample, about 85% are singletons; the top ten hold approximately 0.8%. Input material: memory CD4+ T cells from blood. These receptor sequences come from an adult in good health and CMV-seronegative. Each CDR3 is given with its conserved first and last residue. A D gene is named only where the DNA matches it firmly. Only part of the rows carry a size: once, few, many, or a class if the clone is expanded.

v_gene: TRBV2; abundance: .; j_gene: TRBJ1-1; d_gene: TRBD1; CDR3aa: CASRNRGRITEAFF; CDR3nt: TGTGCCAGCAGGAACAGGGGACGAATCACTGAAGCTTTCTTT
v_gene: TRBV2; abundance: .; j_gene: TRBJ2-1; d_gene: .; CDR3aa: CASGTLSSYNEQFF; CDR3nt: TGTGCCAGCGGAACATTGAGCTCCTACAATGAGCAGTTCTTC
v_gene: TRBV5-1; abundance: .; j_gene: TRBJ1-4; d_gene: .; CDR3aa: CASSKNRATNEKLFF; CDR3nt: TGCGCCAGCAGCAAGAACAGGGCAACTAATGAAAAACTGTTTTTT
v_gene: TRBV4-1; abundance: few; j_gene: TRBJ1-1; d_gene: .; CDR3aa: CASSQPGRDTEAFF; CDR3nt: TGCGCCAGCAGCCAGCCCGGGAGGGACACTGAAGCTTTCTTT
v_gene: TRBV11-3; abundance: .; j_gene: TRBJ2-1; d_gene: .; CDR3aa: CASSPSSWGSSYNEQFF; CDR3nt: TGTGCCAGCAGCCCATCCTCGTGGGGGAGCTCCTACAATGAGCAGTTCTTC
v_gene: TRBV15; abundance: .; j_gene: TRBJ1-2; d_gene: .; CDR3aa: CATSRDGSGGYTF; CDR3nt: TGTGCCACCAGCAGAGATGGGAGTGGTGGCTACACCTTC
v_gene: TRBV7-2; abundance: .; j_gene: TRBJ1-6; d_gene: .; CDR3aa: CASSLQGSRNSPLHF; CDR3nt: TGTGCCAGCAGCCTACAGGGAAGTCGGAATTCACCCCTCCACTTT
v_gene: TRBV27; abundance: .; j_gene: TRBJ1-6; d_gene: TRBD1; CDR3aa: CASTGRGNSPLHF; CDR3nt: TGTGCCAGCACAGGCAGGGGGAACTCACCCCTCCACTTT
v_gene: TRBV7-2; abundance: .; j_gene: TRBJ2-3; d_gene: .; CDR3aa: CASSAGQITDTQYF; CDR3nt: TGTGCCAGCAGCGCAGGACAGATCACAGATACGCAGTATTTT
v_gene: TRBV5-1; abundance: .; j_gene: TRBJ1-1; d_gene: TRBD1; CDR3aa: CASAPGGTGRSTEAFF; CDR3nt: TGCGCCAGCGCCCCAGGCGGGACAGGGAGAAGCACTGAAGCTTTCTTT
v_gene: TRBV2; abundance: .; j_gene: TRBJ1-4; d_gene: .; CDR3aa: CASTYQGRKLFF; CDR3nt: TGTGCCAGCACCTACCAGGGTAGGAAACTGTTTTTT
v_gene: TRBV2; abundance: once; j_gene: TRBJ2-7; d_gene: .; CDR3aa: CASSRQTPYEQYF; CDR3nt: TGTGCCAGCAGTCGACAGACACCCTACGAGCAGTACTTC
v_gene: TRBV14; abundance: .; j_gene: TRBJ1-1; d_gene: .; CDR3aa: CASSQLDPGGAFF; CDR3nt: TGTGCCAGCAGCCAATTAGACCCAGGAGGAGCTTTCTTT
v_gene: TRBV5-4; abundance: .; j_gene: TRBJ1-1; d_gene: TRBD1; CDR3aa: CASSLGGQWYTEAFF; CDR3nt: TGTGCCAGCAGCTTGGGGGGACAGTGGTATACTGAAGCTTTCTTT
v_gene: TRBV7-9; abundance: .; j_gene: TRBJ1-2; d_gene: .; CDR3aa: CASSLYGEDGYTF; CDR3nt: TGTGCCAGCAGCTTATATGGAGAAGATGGCTACACCTTC
v_gene: TRBV2; abundance: .; j_gene: TRBJ2-2; d_gene: .; CDR3aa: CASSERVSGELFF; CDR3nt: TGTGCCAGCAGTGAACGTGTTTCCGGGGAGCTGTTTTTT
v_gene: TRBV9; abundance: .; j_gene: TRBJ2-6; d_gene: .; CDR3aa: CASSHPGLIGRASGANVLTF; CDR3nt: TGTGCCAGCAGCCATCCGGGTCTCATCGGCAGGGCATCTGGGGCCAACGTCCTGACTTTC
v_gene: TRBV7-2; abundance: .; j_gene: TRBJ1-1; d_gene: .; CDR3aa: CASRSDRRNTEAFF; CDR3nt: TGTGCCAGCAGATCTGACAGGAGGAACACTGAAGCTTTCTTT
v_gene: TRBV30; abundance: .; j_gene: TRBJ1-1; d_gene: TRBD1; CDR3aa: CALRTGRTEAFF; CDR3nt: TGTGCCTTGAGGACAGGTCGGACTGAAGCTTTCTTT
v_gene: TRBV18; abundance: .; j_gene: TRBJ2-2; d_gene: TRBD1; CDR3aa: CASSPLGTGNTGELFF; CDR3nt: TGTGCCAGCTCACCACTCGGGACAGGGAACACCGGGGAGCTGTTTTTT
v_gene: TRBV5-5; abundance: .; j_gene: TRBJ1-2; d_gene: .; CDR3aa: CASSLRPGNGYTF; CDR3nt: TGTGCCAGCAGCTTGCGCCCGGGGAATGGCTACACCTTC
v_gene: TRBV27; abundance: once; j_gene: TRBJ1-4; d_gene: .; CDR3aa: CASSFYPTATNEKLFF; CDR3nt: TGTGCCAGCAGTTTTTATCCCACTGCAACTAATGAAAAACTGTTTTTT
v_gene: TRBV5-1; abundance: .; j_gene: TRBJ2-5; d_gene: TRBD2; CDR3aa: CASTPIAGQETQYF; CDR3nt: TGCGCCAGCACTCCAATAGCGGGGCAAGAGACCCAGTACTTC
v_gene: TRBV5-6; abundance: once; j_gene: TRBJ2-5; d_gene: .; CDR3aa: CASSLGLGYQGTQYF; CDR3nt: TGTGCCAGCAGCTTGGGGTTGGGGTACCAAGGGACCCAGTACTTC
v_gene: TRBV6-6; abundance: .; j_gene: TRBJ1-1; d_gene: .; CDR3aa: CASSSTGMNTEAFF; CDR3nt: TGTGCCAGCAGTTCGACGGGGATGAACACTGAAGCTTTCTTT
v_gene: TRBV27; abundance: .; j_gene: TRBJ1-5; d_gene: .; CDR3aa: CASSLAGRDQPQHF; CDR3nt: TGTGCCAGCAGTTTGGCAGGGAGAGATCAGCCCCAGCATTTT
v_gene: TRBV7-6; abundance: once; j_gene: TRBJ1-3; d_gene: .; CDR3aa: CASSLQSGNTIYF; CDR3nt: TGTGCCAGCAGCTTACAGTCTGGAAACACCATATATTTT
v_gene: TRBV28; abundance: .; j_gene: TRBJ1-1; d_gene: .; CDR3aa: CASRPRRTFGGTEAFF; CDR3nt: TGTGCCAGCAGACCACGCAGGACCTTTGGGGGCACTGAAGCTTTCTTT
v_gene: TRBV5-1; abundance: .; j_gene: TRBJ2-3; d_gene: .; CDR3aa: CASGGGVSTDTQYF; CDR3nt: TGCGCCAGCGGGGGGGGCGTCTCCACAGATACGCAGTATTTT
v_gene: TRBV7-9; abundance: once; j_gene: TRBJ1-1; d_gene: .; CDR3aa: CASSLALRGSANTEAFF; CDR3nt: TGTGCCAGCAGCTTAGCGCTGAGGGGCTCGGCGAACACTGAAGCTTTCTTT
v_gene: TRBV19; abundance: .; j_gene: TRBJ1-6; d_gene: TRBD1; CDR3aa: CASRAGTGNSPLHF; CDR3nt: TGTGCCAGTAGAGCCGGGACAGGGAATTCACCCCTCCACTTT
v_gene: TRBV6-5; abundance: .; j_gene: TRBJ1-6; d_gene: .; CDR3aa: CASFTTGDNSPLHF; CDR3nt: TGTGCCAGCTTCACGACGGGCGATAATTCACCCCTCCACTTT
v_gene: TRBV11-1; abundance: few; j_gene: TRBJ2-4; d_gene: .; CDR3aa: CASSATSLAKNIQYF; CDR3nt: TGTGCCAGCAGTGCTACTAGTTTGGCCAAAAACATTCAGTACTTC
v_gene: TRBV2; abundance: .; j_gene: TRBJ1-5; d_gene: .; CDR3aa: CASSGREVSQPQHF; CDR3nt: TGTGCCAGCAGTGGCCGGGAAGTCAGTCAGCCCCAGCATTTT
v_gene: TRBV15; abundance: .; j_gene: TRBJ1-5; d_gene: .; CDR3aa: CATSRGRGDTSNQPQHF; CDR3nt: TGTGCCACCAGCAGAGGGAGGGGCGACACCAGCAATCAGCCCCAGCATTTT
v_gene: TRBV10-3; abundance: .; j_gene: TRBJ2-3; d_gene: .; CDR3aa: CAISGGRGQYF; CDR3nt: TGTGCCATCAGTGGGGGACGGGGGCAGTATTTT
v_gene: TRBV6-6; abundance: .; j_gene: TRBJ2-7; d_gene: .; CDR3aa: CASSYDLSSYEQYF; CDR3nt: TGTGCCAGCAGTTATGATCTCTCCTCCTACGAGCAGTACTTC
v_gene: TRBV13; abundance: .; j_gene: TRBJ1-4; d_gene: .; CDR3aa: CASSLSGMDLFF; CDR3nt: TGTGCCAGCAGCTTGTCAGGAATGGACCTGTTTTTT
v_gene: TRBV28; abundance: few; j_gene: TRBJ2-3; d_gene: .; CDR3aa: CASSLIPRGARDTQYF; CDR3nt: TGTGCCAGCAGTCTCATACCCCGAGGGGCCAGAGATACGCAGTATTTT
v_gene: TRBV19; abundance: .; j_gene: TRBJ1-5; d_gene: .; CDR3aa: CATSENNQPQHF; CDR3nt: TGTGCCACCTCGGAGAACAATCAGCCCCAGCATTTT
v_gene: TRBV4-1; abundance: .; j_gene: TRBJ2-5; d_gene: TRBD2; CDR3aa: CASSLTSGGETQYF; CDR3nt: TGCGCCAGCAGCCTGACTAGCGGAGGAGAGACCCAGTACTTC
v_gene: TRBV5-1; abundance: .; j_gene: TRBJ2-2; d_gene: .; CDR3aa: CASTLGAFGELFF; CDR3nt: TGCGCCAGCACCCTGGGCGCCTTCGGGGAGCTGTTTTTT
v_gene: TRBV18; abundance: .; j_gene: TRBJ2-4; d_gene: .; CDR3aa: CASSPAGQNIQYF; CDR3nt: TGTGCCAGCTCACCGGCGGGACAGAACATTCAGTACTTC
v_gene: TRBV6-1; abundance: .; j_gene: TRBJ1-1; d_gene: .; CDR3aa: CASSEDIGQMNTEAFF; CDR3nt: TGTGCCAGCAGTGAAGACATCGGACAGATGAACACTGAAGCTTTCTTT
v_gene: TRBV19; abundance: .; j_gene: TRBJ1-2; d_gene: .; CDR3aa: CASSIRTNYYGYTF; CDR3nt: TGTGCCAGTAGTATTCGGACGAACTACTATGGCTACACCTTC
v_gene: TRBV7-9; abundance: .; j_gene: TRBJ2-5; d_gene: TRBD2; CDR3aa: CASSPGLAGGKETQYF; CDR3nt: TGTGCCAGCAGCCCGGGACTAGCGGGGGGGAAAGAGACCCAGTACTTC